This TCR beta chain was profiled in a study of T-cell reconstitution after alpha-beta-depleted transplantation in children. Overall study findings and caveats: It was surviving recipient T cells and thymic progenitors that gave some patients high TCRbeta diversity at day 60. Reportedly, roughly two months post-transplant, alpha-beta T cells arose from several hundred expanded graft clones. Newly made T cells mostly supplied T-cell counts and diversity one year after transplant.

Concerning this clonotype itself: The antigen is undetermined.

TCRbeta library construction was performed incorporating unique molecular identifiers. Using its own MiXCR run on the PCR reads, TCRdb lists one record per CDR3 protein. The sample holds about 420,000 distinct CDR3 sequences, around 16% seen once. The germline V and J ends were trimmed by 11 bases and 0 bases, with 16 bases remaining between them. The CDR3 length is 14 residues. The germline gives CDR1 SNHLY, CDR2 FYNNEI. The TCR sequence derives from a boy less than two years old who had a stem cell transplant for Wiskott-Aldrich syndrome, so the T cells may come from the graft donor. The starting material was PBMCs, mostly from graft donor cells, obtained 360 days after TCRalphabeta/CD19-depleted stem cell transplant. The gene calls are TRBV2 and TRBJ2-5; D is perhaps TRBD1 (6 bases). CDR3 DNA: TGTGCCGCGACATGGACAGCGTACCAAGAGACCCAGTACTTC. This codes for CAATWTAYQETQYF.